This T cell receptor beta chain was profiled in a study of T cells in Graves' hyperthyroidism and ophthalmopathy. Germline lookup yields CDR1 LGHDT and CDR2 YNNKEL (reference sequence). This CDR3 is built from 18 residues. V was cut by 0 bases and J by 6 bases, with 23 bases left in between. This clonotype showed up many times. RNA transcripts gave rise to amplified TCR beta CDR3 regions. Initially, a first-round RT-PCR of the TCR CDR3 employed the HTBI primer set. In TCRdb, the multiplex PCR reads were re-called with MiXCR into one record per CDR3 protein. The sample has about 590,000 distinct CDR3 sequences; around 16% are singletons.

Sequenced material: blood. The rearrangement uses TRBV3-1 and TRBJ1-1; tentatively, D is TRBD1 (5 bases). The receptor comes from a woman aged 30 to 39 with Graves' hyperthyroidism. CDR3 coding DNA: TGTGCCAGCAGCCAAGAAGCAGGCTACTGGCAGGGTTTTCCTGAAGCTTTCTTT. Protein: CASSQEAGYWQGFPEAFF.